One T cell receptor beta chain is described in this entry. The sample originates from a study of blood T cell repertoires in COVID-19. Study at large: COVID-19 samples from acute and convalescent phases originated in the United States, Italy and Spain. T cells, B-cell-depleted T cells, or PBMCs provided the cDNA or gDNA that served as material.

Sequencing used immunoSEQ multiplex PCR; TCRdb keeps in-frame clones, though not all of them. The sample has about 59,000 clones, around 81% seen once. Germline assignment: CDR1 SGHTA and CDR2 FQGNSA. V shed 3 bases, J shed 4 bases, and the junction held 9 bases outside the gene matches. This CDR3 contains 16 residues. Sequencing was carried out using peripheral blood. The sequence came from a woman at least 80 years old with active or convalescent COVID-19. The rearrangement links TRBV7-2 to TRBJ1-2; TRBD1 matches 9 bases. CDR3 sequence reads: CASSFTGTGNRYGYTF. The DNA of the CDR3 is TGTGCCAGCAGCTTCACAGGGACAGGGAACCGCTATGGCTACACCTTC.